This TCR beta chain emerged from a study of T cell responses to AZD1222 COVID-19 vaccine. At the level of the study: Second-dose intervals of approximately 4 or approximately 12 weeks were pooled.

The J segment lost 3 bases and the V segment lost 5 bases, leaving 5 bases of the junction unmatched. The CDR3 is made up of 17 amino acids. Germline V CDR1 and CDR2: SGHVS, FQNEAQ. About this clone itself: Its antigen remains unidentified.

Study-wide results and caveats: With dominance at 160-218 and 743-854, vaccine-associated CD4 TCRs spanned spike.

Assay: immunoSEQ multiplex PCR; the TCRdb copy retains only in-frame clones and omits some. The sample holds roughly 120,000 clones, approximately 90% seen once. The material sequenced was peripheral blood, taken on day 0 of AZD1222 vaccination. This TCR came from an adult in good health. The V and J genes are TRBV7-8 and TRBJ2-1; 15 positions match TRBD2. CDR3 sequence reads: CASSLGLAGGIYNEQFF. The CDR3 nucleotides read TGTGCCAGCAGCCTAGGACTAGCGGGGGGGATCTACAATGAGCAGTTCTTC.